This T cell receptor (beta chain) was captured by sequencing in a study of OX40 agonist ivuxolimab in advanced cancers. Turning to the study itself: Participants averaged about 60 years of age (range 23 to 79) and were over 75% male.

Sequencing was performed with immunoSEQ multiplex PCR; in TCRdb, only in-frame clones are kept and a portion is missing. The table has 65,000 or so clones, around four fifths seen once. Trimming stripped 2 bases from V and 0 bases from J, with 13 bases between. From germline, CDR1 is SGHRS and CDR2 YFSETQ. This CDR3 is built from 16 residues. Source: CD4+ or CD8+ T cells sorted from blood, taken in a trial of the OX40 agonist ivuxolimab. This clonotype was sampled from an adult with an advanced solid tumor such as melanoma, head and neck, liver or kidney cancer. This chain joins TRBV5-1 and TRBJ2-3; the D gene is possibly TRBD2 (5 bases). CDR3 in amino acids: CASSLLGLASTDTQYF. The CDR3 bases are TGCGCCAGCAGCTTATTAGGGCTAGCTAGCACAGATACGCAGTATTTT.